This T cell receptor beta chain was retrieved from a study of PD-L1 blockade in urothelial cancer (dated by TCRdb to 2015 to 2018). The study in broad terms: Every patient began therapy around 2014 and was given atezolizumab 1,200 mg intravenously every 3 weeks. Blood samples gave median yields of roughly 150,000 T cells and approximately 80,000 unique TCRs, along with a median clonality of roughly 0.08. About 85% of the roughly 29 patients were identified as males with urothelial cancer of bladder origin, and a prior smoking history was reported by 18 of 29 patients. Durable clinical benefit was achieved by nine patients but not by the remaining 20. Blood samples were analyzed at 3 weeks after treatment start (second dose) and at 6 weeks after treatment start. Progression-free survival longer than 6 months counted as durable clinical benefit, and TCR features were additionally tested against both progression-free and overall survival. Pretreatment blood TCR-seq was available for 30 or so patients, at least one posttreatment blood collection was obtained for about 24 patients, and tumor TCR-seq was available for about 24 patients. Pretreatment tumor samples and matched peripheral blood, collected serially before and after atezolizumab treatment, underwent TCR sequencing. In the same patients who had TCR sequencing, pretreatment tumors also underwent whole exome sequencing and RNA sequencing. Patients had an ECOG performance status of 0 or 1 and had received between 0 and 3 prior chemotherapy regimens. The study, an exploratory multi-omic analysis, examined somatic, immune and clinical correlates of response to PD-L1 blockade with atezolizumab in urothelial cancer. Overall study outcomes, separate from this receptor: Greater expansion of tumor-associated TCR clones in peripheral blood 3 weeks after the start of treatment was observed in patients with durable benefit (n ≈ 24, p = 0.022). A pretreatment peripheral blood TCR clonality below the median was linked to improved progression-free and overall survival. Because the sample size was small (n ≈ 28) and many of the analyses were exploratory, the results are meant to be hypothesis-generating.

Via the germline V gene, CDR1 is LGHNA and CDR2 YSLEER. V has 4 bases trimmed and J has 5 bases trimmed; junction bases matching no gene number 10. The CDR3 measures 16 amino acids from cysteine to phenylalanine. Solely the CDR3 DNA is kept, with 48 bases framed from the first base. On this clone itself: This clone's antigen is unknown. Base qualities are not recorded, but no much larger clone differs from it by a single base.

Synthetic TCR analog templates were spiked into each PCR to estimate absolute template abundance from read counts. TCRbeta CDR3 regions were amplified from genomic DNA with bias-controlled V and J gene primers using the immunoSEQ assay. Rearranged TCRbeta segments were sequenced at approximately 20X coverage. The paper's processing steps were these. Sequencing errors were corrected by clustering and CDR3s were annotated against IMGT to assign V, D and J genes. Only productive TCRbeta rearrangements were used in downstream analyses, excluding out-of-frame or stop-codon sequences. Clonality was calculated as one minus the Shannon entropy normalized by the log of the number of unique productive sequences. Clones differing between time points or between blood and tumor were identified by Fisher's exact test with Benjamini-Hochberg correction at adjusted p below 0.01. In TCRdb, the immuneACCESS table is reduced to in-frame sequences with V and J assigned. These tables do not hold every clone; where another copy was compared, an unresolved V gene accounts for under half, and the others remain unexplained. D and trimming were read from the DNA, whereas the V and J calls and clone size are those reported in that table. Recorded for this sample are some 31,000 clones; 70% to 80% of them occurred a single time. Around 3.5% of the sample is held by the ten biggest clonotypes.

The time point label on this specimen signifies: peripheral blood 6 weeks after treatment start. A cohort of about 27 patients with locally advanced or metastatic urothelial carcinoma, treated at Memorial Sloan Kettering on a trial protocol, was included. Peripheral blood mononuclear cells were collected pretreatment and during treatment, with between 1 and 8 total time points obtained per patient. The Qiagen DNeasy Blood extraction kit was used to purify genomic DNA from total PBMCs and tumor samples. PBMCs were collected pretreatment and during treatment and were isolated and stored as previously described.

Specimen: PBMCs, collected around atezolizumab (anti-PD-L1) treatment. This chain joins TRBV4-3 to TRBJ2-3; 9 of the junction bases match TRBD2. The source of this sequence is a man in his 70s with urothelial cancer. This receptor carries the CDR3 CASSPARSGGRDTQYF. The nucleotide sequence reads TGCGCCAGCAGCCCAGCTAGGAGCGGGGGGCGAGATACGCAGTATTTT.